This record looks at one TCR beta chain sequence and its context. As yet, its antigen is unknown. The sample comes from a study of T cell repertoires in cytomegalovirus infection. Whole-study findings and limits: Accumulated public TCR beta family frequency recognized individuals carrying CMV together with the relevant HLA.

TCRdb re-analysed the reads in MiXCR, keeping a single row per CDR3 protein. Of about 320,000 distinct CDR3 sequences listed, 8% to 9.5% are singletons. This CDR3 region has 21 residues. V shed 6 bases and J shed 0 bases, with 30 bases lying between them. The germline CDR1 and CDR2 sequences are MDHEN and SYDVKM. Sequenced: PBMCs. The clonotype originates from a human donor in good health (CMV status not recorded). Some clones in this sample may be carry-over from other donors' samples. The chain couples TRBV28 to TRBJ2-4; D unresolved. The CDR3: CASSPLWAKIDFRVAKNIQYF. As DNA, the CDR3 is TGTGCCAGCAGCCCCTTATGGGCGAAGATTGACTTTCGTGTAGCCAAAAACATTCAGTACTTC.